Only a few counts were recorded for the clone carrying this T cell receptor beta chain. Its target is not known. Every isolated RNA sample was fully reverse transcribed, so sequencing captured expressed TCRB transcripts. Measured with immunoSEQ multiplex PCR; TCRdb has only the in-frame clones, and not every one. The sample records 250,000 to 350,000 clones, 12% to 15% being singletons. Trimming shortened V by 7 bases and J by 8 bases, and 17 bases separated the two germline ends. The CDR3 has 14 amino acids. Germline lookup yields CDR1 SNHLY and CDR2 FYNNEI. This record belongs to a study of beta chain features in type 1 diabetes. Study-level information: The study found patients and healthy donors alike in age, gender and cell yields. Findings of the study overall: For TCRB rearrangement, an influence of HLA type remained unresolved here.

The specimen was central memory CD4+ T cells from blood. The receptor comes from a man aged 25 to 45 in good health. V is TRBV2 and J is TRBJ1-4, with TRBD1 as a possible D gene (5 bases). The CDR3 DNA follows: TGTGCCAGCAATTTGGTGCCCTGGGGGGAAAAACTGTTTTTT. It is translated as CASNLVPWGEKLFF. The full variable domain, rest sourced from reference TRBV2 and TRBJ1-4, is EPEVTQTPSHQVTQMGQEVILRCVPISNHLYFYWYRQILGQKVEFLVSFYNNEISEKSEIFDDQFSVERPDGSNFTLKIRSTKLEDSAMYFCASNLVPWGEKLFFGSGTQLSVL.